This T cell receptor (beta chain) was obtained from a study of blood T cell repertoires in COVID-19. For the study at large: Specimens from acute and convalescent COVID-19 originated in the United States, Italy and Spain. PBMCs, B-cell-depleted T cells, or T cells were the source of the cDNA or gDNA that made up the material.

Looked up from germline, CDR1 is SQVTM and CDR2 is ANQGSEA. V lost 0 bases to trimming and J lost 1 base, with 7 bases between them. The CDR3 runs 15 residues. Original processing notes: Estimation of nucleated cell counts relied on the amplification of reference gene primers. Produced via immunoSEQ multiplex PCR; TCRdb's table is partial and in-frame only. For V, J and clone size, that table is used; D and trimming come from the DNA. Among 80,000 to 95,000 clones, roughly nine tenths were seen once, and the ten largest hold about 1.8%. This chain joins TRBV29-1 and TRBJ2-6, with no clear D. This TCR came from a human donor with active COVID-19. The donor label of this sample is uncertain. The sample comprised peripheral blood. The CDR3 protein is CSVEEPGSGANVLTF. CDR3 coding DNA: TGCAGCGTTGAAGAACCCGGGTCTGGGGCCAACGTCCTGACTTTC.